Included here is one T cell receptor (beta chain) sequence, with context. Its target is unknown. PCR used 60 Vbeta primers and 13 Jbeta primers. Assay: immunoSEQ multiplex PCR; the TCRdb copy retains only in-frame clones and omits some. The sample holds around 140,000 clones; roughly 9.7% are singletons and the top ten take 1.8%. The CDR3 loop spans 13 amino acids. Losses at the gene ends were 6 bases for V and 5 bases for J; bases not matched to a gene: 6. Germline CDR1 reads SNHLY; CDR2 reads FYNNEI. The data were obtained in a study of cytomegalovirus exposure and HLA in healthy donors. Study information: Early release data held 80 million to 100 million unique TCRs from HLA-typed donors. General study findings and limits: Later on, a genetic analysis was performed. It linked a missense variant in DCLRE1C with V- and J-gene trimming of TCR beta.

Sequencing was carried out using PBMCs. The clonotype was recovered from a man between 50 and 59 years old in good health and CMV-seronegative. This sequence joins TRBV2 and TRBJ1-1; 7 nucleotides match TRBD1. In DNA, the CDR3 is TGTGCCAGCAGGAACAGGGGTGGAACTGAAGCTTTCTTT. Its protein is CASRNRGGTEAFF.